The clone carrying this T cell receptor beta chain was picked up a small number of times. The target antigen is unknown. CDR1 and CDR2 from the germline V gene are LNHDA and SQIVND (reference sequence). The CDR3 has 11 residues. V was cut by 4 bases and J by 6 bases, with 4 bases left in between. The sample is drawn from a study of cytomegalovirus exposure and HLA in healthy donors. A multiplex PCR was run with 60 Vbeta primers and 13 Jbeta primers. Produced via immunoSEQ multiplex PCR; TCRdb's table is partial and in-frame only. This sample yields 99,000 or so clones, of which approximately 12% are seen a single time; approximately 15% belongs to the top ten. The study's findings and limits: Available immune exposure information was restricted to CMV serostatus only. Most of the TCR beta V segments (in an earlier analysis) were productive either about 90% or about 30% of the time.

Sequences were obtained from PBMCs. This TCR derives from a man aged 35 to 55 in good health and CMV-seropositive. V usage is TRBV19 and J usage is TRBJ2-1; D is uncertain. CDR3 sequence (DNA): TGTGCCAGTAGTAACGGCAATGAGCAGTTCTTC. Its protein is CASSNGNEQFF.